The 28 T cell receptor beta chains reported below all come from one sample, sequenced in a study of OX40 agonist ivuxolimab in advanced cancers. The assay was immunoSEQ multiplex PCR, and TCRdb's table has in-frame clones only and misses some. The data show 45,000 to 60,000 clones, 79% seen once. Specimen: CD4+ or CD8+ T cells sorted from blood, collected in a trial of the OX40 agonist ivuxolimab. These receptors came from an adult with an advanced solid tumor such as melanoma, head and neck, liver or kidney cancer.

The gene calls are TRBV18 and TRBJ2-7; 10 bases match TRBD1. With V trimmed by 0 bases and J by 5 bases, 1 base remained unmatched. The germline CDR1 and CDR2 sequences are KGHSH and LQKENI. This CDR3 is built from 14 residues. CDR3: CASSPPGTGDEQYF. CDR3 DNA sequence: TGTGCCAGCTCACCACCCGGGACAGGGGACGAGCAGTACTTC. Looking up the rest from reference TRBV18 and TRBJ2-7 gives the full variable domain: NAGVMQNPRHLVRRRGQEARLRCSPMKGHSHVYWYRQLPEEGLKFMVYLQKENIIDESGMPKERFSAEFPKEGPSILRIQQVVRGDSAAYFCASSPPGTGDEQYFGPGTRLTVT.

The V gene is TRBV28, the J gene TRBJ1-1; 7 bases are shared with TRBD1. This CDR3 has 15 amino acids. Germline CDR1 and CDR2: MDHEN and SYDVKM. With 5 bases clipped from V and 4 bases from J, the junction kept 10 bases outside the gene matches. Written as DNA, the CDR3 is TGTGCCAGCAGTACCGTGGGACAGAAACTCACTGAAGCTTTCTTT. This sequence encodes CASSTVGQKLTEAFF.

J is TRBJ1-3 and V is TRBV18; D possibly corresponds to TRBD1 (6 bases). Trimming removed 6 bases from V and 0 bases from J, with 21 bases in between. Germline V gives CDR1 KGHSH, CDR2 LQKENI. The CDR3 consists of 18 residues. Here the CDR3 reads CASSLSTGQFFSGNTIYF. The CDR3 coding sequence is TGTGCCAGCTCCCTCTCTACAGGACAGTTTTTCTCTGGAAACACCATATATTTT.

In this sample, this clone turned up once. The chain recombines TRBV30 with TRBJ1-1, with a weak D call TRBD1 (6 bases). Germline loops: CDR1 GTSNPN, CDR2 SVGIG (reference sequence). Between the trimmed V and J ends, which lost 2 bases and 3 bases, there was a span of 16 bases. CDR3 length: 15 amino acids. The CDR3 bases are TGTGCCTGGAGTCGAGGCACAGGGCGGGACACTGAAGCTTTCTTT. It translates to CAWSRGTGRDTEAFF.

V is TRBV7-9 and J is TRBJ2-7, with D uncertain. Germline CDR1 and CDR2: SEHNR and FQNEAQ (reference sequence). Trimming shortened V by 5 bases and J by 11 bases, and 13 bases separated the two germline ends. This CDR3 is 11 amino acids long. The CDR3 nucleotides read TGTGCCAGCAGCCTTACCCACCAGAAGTACTTC. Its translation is CASSLTHQKYF.

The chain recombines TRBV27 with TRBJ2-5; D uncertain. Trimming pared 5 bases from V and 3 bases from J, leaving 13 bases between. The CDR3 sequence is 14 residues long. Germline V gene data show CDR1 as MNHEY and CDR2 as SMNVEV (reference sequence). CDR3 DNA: TGTGCCAGCAGTGTGAGTACGGGTGAAGAGACCCAGTACTTC. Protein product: CASSVSTGEETQYF.

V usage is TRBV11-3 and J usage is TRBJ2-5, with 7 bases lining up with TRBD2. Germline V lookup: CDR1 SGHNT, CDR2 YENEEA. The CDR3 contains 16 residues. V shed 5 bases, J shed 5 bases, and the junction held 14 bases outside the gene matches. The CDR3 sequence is CASSPQPLALAETQYF. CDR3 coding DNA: TGTGCCAGCAGCCCTCAACCACTAGCGTTGGCGGAGACCCAGTACTTC.

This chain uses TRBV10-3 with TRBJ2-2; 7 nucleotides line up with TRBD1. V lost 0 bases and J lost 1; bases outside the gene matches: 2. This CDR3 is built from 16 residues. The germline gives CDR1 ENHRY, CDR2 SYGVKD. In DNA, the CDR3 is TGTGCCATCAGTGAGTCGAGGACAGGGAACACCGGGGAGCTGTTTTTT. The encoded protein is CAISESRTGNTGELFF.

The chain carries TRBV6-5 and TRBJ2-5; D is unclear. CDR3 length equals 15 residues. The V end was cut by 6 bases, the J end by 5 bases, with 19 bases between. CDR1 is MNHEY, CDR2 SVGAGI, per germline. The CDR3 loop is CASSRQRNTWETQYF. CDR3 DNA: TGTGCCAGCAGCCGGCAAAGGAACACGTGGGAGACCCAGTACTTC.

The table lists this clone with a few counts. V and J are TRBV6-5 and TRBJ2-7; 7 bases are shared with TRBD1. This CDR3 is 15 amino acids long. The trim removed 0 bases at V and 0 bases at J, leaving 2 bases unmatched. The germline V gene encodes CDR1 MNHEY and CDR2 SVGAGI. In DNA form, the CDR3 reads TGTGCCAGCAGTTACTCGAGGGGGCCCTCCTACGAGCAGTACTTC. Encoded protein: CASSYSRGPSYEQYF.

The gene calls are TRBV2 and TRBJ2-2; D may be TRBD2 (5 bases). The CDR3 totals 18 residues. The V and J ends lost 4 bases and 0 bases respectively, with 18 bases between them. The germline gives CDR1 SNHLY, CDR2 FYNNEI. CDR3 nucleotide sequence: TGTGCCAGCAGTGTAGCCCCGCTGAGACTATCGAACACCGGGGAGCTGTTTTTT. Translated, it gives CASSVAPLRLSNTGELFF.

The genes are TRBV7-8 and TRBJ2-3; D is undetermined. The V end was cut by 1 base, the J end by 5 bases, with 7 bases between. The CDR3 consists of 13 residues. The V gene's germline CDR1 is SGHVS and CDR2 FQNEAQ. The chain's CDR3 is CASSLGPLDTQYF. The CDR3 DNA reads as TGTGCCAGCAGCTTAGGGCCCTTAGATACGCAGTATTTT.

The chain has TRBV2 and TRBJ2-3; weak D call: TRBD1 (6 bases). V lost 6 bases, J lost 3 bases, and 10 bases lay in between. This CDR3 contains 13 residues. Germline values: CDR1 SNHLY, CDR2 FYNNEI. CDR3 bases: TGTGCCAGCAGAGCAGGGGAAACAGATACGCAGTATTTT. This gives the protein CASRAGETDTQYF.

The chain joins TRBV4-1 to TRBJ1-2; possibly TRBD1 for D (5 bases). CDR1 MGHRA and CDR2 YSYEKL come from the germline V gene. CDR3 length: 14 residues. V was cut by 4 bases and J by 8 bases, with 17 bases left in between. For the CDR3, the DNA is TGCGCCAGCAGCCCAGAGGTGGGGACGCAGGGCTACACCTTC. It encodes CASSPEVGTQGYTF.

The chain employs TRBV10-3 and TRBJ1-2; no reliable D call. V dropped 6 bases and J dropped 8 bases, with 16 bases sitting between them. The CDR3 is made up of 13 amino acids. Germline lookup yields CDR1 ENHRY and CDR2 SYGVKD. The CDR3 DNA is TGTGCCATCAGCCCTTCAGATGTAGGAGGCTACACCTTC. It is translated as CAISPSDVGGYTF.

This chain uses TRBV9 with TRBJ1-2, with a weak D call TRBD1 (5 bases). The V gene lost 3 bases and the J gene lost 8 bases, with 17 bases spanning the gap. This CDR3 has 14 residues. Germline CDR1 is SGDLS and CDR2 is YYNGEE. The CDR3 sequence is CASSASGTGTGYTF. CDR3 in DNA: TGTGCCAGCAGCGCCTCCGGGACTGGGACGGGCTACACCTTC.

The CDR3 DNA sequence: TGTGCCAGCATGGGGGACCAGGCGACAACTAATGAAAAACTGTTTTTT. This gives the protein CASMGDQATTNEKLFF. This chain uses TRBV2 with TRBJ1-4, with D perhaps TRBD1 (5 bases). Germline V gene data show CDR1 as SNHLY and CDR2 as FYNNEI. The ends were cut back, 7 bases at V and 0 bases at J, with 15 bases in the middle. The CDR3 is 16 amino acids.

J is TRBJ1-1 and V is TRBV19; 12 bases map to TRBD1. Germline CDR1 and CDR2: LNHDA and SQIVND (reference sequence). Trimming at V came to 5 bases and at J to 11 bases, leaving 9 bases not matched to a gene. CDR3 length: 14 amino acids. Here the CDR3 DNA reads TGTGCCAGTAGTGAGGGACAGGGGGCGGGCCGGGCTTTCTTT. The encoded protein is CASSEGQGAGRAFF.

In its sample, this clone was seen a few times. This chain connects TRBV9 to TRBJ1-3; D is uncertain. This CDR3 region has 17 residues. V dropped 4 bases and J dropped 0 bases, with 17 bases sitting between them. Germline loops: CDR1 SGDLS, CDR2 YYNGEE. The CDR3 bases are TGTGCCAGCAGCCCATCCGTGGTAGAACACTCTGGAAACACCATATATTTT. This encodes CASSPSVVEHSGNTIYF. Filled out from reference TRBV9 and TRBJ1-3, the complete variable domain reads DSGVTQTPKHLITATGQRVTLRCSPRSGDLSVYWYQQSLDQGLQFLIQYYNGEERAKGNILERFSAQQFPDLHSELNLSSLELGDSALYFCASSPSVVEHSGNTIYFGEGSWLTVV.

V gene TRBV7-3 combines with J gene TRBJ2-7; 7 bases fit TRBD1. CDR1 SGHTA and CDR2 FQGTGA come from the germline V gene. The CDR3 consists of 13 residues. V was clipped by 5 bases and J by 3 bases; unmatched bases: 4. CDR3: CASSKGQYYEQYF. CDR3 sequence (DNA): TGTGCCAGCAGCAAGGGACAGTACTACGAGCAGTACTTC.

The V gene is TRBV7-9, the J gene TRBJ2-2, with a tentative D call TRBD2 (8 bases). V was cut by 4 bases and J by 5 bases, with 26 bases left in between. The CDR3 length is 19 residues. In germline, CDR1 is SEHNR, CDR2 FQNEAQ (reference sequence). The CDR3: CASSYINAREGAWTGELFF. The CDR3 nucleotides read TGTGCCAGCAGCTATATCAACGCCCGGGAGGGGGCCTGGACCGGGGAGCTGTTTTTT.

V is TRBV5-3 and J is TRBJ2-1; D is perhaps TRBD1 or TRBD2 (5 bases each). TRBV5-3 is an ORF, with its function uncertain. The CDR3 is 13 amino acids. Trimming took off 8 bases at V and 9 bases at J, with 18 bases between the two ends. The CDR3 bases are TGTGCCAGCAGCAGGGACCTAAGGAGTGAGCAGTTCTTC. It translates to CASSRDLRSEQFF.

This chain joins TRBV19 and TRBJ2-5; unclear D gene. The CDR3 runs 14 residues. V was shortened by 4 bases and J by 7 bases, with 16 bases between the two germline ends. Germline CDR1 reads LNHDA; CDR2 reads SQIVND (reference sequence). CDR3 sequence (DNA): TGTGCCAGTAGTACCCCCGGGTCCCGGGTGACCCAGTACTTC. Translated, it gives CASSTPGSRVTQYF.

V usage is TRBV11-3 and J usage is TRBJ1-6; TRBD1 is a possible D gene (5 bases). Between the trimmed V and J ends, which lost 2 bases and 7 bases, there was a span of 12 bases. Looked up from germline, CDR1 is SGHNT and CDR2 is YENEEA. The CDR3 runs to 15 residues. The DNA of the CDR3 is TGTGCCAGCAGCTTATCGGGGGATGGCAATTCACCCCTCCACTTT. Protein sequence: CASSLSGDGNSPLHF.

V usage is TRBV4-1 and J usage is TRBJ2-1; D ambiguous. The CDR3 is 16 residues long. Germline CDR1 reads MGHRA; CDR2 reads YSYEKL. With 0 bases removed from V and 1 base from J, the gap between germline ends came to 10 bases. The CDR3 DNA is TGCGCCAGCAGCCAAGATCGGCGGAATTCCTACAATGAGCAGTTCTTC. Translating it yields CASSQDRRNSYNEQFF.

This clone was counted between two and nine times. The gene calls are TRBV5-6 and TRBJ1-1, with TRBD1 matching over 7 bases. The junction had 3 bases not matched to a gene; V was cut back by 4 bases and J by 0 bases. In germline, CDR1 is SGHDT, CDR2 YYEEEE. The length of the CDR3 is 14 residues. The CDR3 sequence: CASSVQGLNTEAFF. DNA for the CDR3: TGTGCCAGCAGCGTACAGGGGTTGAACACTGAAGCTTTCTTT.

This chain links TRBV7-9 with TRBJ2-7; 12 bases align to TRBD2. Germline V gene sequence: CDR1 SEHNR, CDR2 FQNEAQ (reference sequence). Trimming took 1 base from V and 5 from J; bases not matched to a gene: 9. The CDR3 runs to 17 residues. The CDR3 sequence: CASSLVASGRANHEQYF. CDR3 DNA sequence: TGTGCCAGCAGCTTAGTGGCTAGCGGGAGGGCCAACCACGAGCAGTACTTC.

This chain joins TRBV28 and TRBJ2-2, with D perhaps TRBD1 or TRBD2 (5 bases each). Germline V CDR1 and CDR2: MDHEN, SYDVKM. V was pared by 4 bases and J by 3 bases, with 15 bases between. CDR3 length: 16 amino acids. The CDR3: CASSSFGDRDTGELFF. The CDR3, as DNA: TGTGCCAGCAGTTCATTTGGGGACCGCGACACCGGGGAGCTGTTTTTT.